This T cell receptor beta chain appears in the sequencing data of a study of response to subunit inactivated influenza vaccine. This clonotype was seen repeatedly, ten times or more. The length of the CDR3 is 15 residues. V lost 7 bases and J 4 bases, leaving 17 bases between the germline ends. TCRdb called the RT-PCR reads again in MiXCR, with one record for every CDR3 protein. Seen here are about 570,000 distinct CDR3 sequences, 11% observed once, and the top ten hold around 10%. The data also belong to a second study, concerning T cells expressing NK-cell markers. Turning to that study: Template switching by 5'RACE with UMIs generated the TCR beta cDNA. Also leading the CD3+CD56-NKG2C+ fraction in a handful of donors were these clonotypes.

The specimen comprised PBMCs from blood, sampled on the day of vaccination. The V and J genes are TRBV12-3 or TRBV12-4 and TRBJ1-5; possible D gene TRBD1, 6 bases. The sequence came from a man aged 45-65 years who received an inactivated influenza vaccine. The CDR3 DNA sequence: TGTGCCAGCAAGGGTAGGGGGGCGAGTAATCAGCCCCAGCATTTT. Its protein product is CASKGRGASNQPQHF.